This passage covers 18 T cell receptor beta chains from one sample sequenced in a study of shared clonotypes between healthy human individuals. Profiling relied on immunoSEQ multiplex PCR, and the TCRdb table lists in-frame clones only, not all of them. The table records 2.3 million or so clones, approximately 95% of them present only once. The source material was naive CD4+ T cells from PBMCs. Subset indicated: CD45RA+ positively selected. These receptors were taken from a man between 18 and 35 years old in good health. Some clones in this sample may be carry-over from other donors' samples.

This clone was seen once. The rearrangement uses TRBV28 and TRBJ1-2, with unresolved D. Per the germline V gene, CDR1 is MDHEN and CDR2 is SYDVKM. Trimming stripped 2 bases from V and 11 bases from J, with 12 bases between. There are 12 residues in the CDR3. This chain's CDR3 is CASSLEAPAYTF. CDR3 sequence (DNA): TGTGCCAGCAGTTTAGAGGCCCCAGCTTACACCTTC.

V gene TRBV21-1 combines with J gene TRBJ2-1; whether TRBD2, the table's D call, matches the DNA was not checked. TRBV21-1 is tagged as a pseudogene. This CDR3 has 16 amino acids. The CDR3 here is CASPNVGREDFGEQFF. Written as DNA, the CDR3 is TGTGCCAGTCCTAACGTGGGGCGGGAGGACTTCGGTGAGCAGTTCTTC.

The chain is built from TRBV14 and TRBJ1-2; D is unresolved. The CDR3 has 16 amino acids. Germline V gene data show CDR1 as SGHDN and CDR2 as FVKESK. V was pared by 2 bases and J by 5 bases, with 18 bases between. CDR3 DNA sequence: TGTGCCAGCAGCCAACGAGGGCAGGCCGCCGGATATGGCTACACCTTC. Translating gives CASSQRGQAAGYGYTF.

The rearrangement joins TRBV29-1 to TRBJ2-5; the D gene is possibly TRBD2 (6 bases). Per germline, CDR1 SQVTM and CDR2 ANQGSEA. This CDR3 has 11 amino acids. V was cut by 4 bases and J by 6 bases, with 9 bases left in between. Written as DNA, the CDR3 is TGCAGCGTTGGTGGCGGGAAGACCCAGTACTTC. Protein product: CSVGGGKTQYF.

J is TRBJ2-2 and V is TRBV9; D is ambiguous. Looked up from germline, CDR1 is SGDLS and CDR2 is YYNGEE. The CDR3 has 15 amino acids. V lost 0 bases and J lost 4, with 10 bases in between. CDR3 nucleotides: TGTGCCAGCAGCGTAGATCCAGCCTCCACCGGGGAGCTGTTTTTT. It codes for CASSVDPASTGELFF.

This rearrangement joins TRBV2 to TRBJ1-5; D remains ambiguous. The CDR3 sequence is 12 residues long. V was shortened by 8 bases and J by 4 bases, with 9 bases between the two germline ends. CDR1 SNHLY and CDR2 FYNNEI come from the germline V gene. The CDR3 here is CASAGPNQPQHF. CDR3 in DNA: TGTGCCAGCGCAGGACCGAATCAGCCCCAGCATTTT.

The rearrangement links TRBV11-2 to TRBJ2-7; 10 bases line up with TRBD1. This CDR3 spans 14 amino acids. V lost 4 bases to trimming and J lost 5 bases; unmatched junction nucleotides: 5. From germline, CDR1 is SGHAT and CDR2 FQNNGV. The CDR3 nucleotides are TGTGCCAGCAGCTCCGCCGGGACAGGGGACGAGCAGTACTTC. It specifies CASSSAGTGDEQYF.

This clone was found once. This sample also contains other DNA sequences that code for the same CDR3. The chain links TRBV28 to TRBJ2-2, with 7 nucleotides matching TRBD1. CDR3 length: 13 amino acids. V was clipped by 2 bases and J by 6 bases; unmatched bases: 0. Germline CDR1 and CDR2: MDHEN and SYDVKM. The CDR3 protein is CASSLDRAGELFF. CDR3 sequence (DNA): TGTGCCAGCAGTTTAGACAGGGCCGGGGAGCTGTTTTTT.

This clone was seen once. This chain connects TRBV11-2 to TRBJ1-2; D not resolved. The germline V gene has CDR1 SGHAT and CDR2 FQNNGV. Deletions cut 1 base from V and 2 bases from J, with 8 bases between. CDR3 length equals 14 residues. As DNA, the CDR3 is TGTGCCAGCAGCTTAGCTCATTCAAACTATGGCTACACCTTC. It encodes CASSLAHSNYGYTF. Full variable domain (outside the CDR3, taken from reference TRBV11-2 and TRBJ1-2): EAGVAQSPRYKIIEKRQSVAFWCNPISGHATLYWYQQILGQGPKLLIQFQNNGVVDDSQLPKDRFSAERLKGVDSTLKIQPAKLEDSAVYLCASSLAHSNYGYTFGSGTRLTVV.

The chain recombines TRBV6-1 with TRBJ2-3, with D perhaps assigned TRBD1 or TRBD2 (6 bases each). The length of the CDR3 is 18 residues. The V gene lost 4 bases and the J gene lost 1 base, with 21 bases spanning the gap. Germline-derived CDR1 and CDR2 are MNHNS and SASEGT. CDR3 in amino acids: CASSVGGRRYSGTDTQYF. CDR3 coding DNA: TGTGCCAGCAGTGTTGGGGGGCGCAGGTACAGCGGCACAGATACGCAGTATTTT.

The chain recombines TRBV5-1 with TRBJ1-4; 9 bases fit TRBD1. Germline CDR1 is SGHRS and CDR2 is YFSETQ. The J segment lost 7 bases and the V segment lost 2 bases, leaving 9 bases of the junction unmatched. The CDR3 contains 16 residues. In DNA form, the CDR3 reads TGCGCCAGCAGCTTTGCCCCGGGACAGGGAGGTGAAAAACTGTTTTTT. It translates to CASSFAPGQGGEKLFF.

The J gene is TRBJ1-1, the V gene TRBV21-1; the table names TRBD1, a call not compared with the DNA. TRBV21-1 is listed as a pseudogene. The CDR3 runs to 16 residues. CDR3 residues: CASLLQGGLKNTEAFF. The CDR3 DNA follows: TGTGCCAGCCTCCTACAAGGGGGCCTGAAGAACACTGAAGCTTTCTTT.

This chain uses TRBV19 with TRBJ2-1; the D gene is possibly TRBD2 (6 bases). The V and J ends lost 6 bases and 5 bases respectively, with 14 bases between them. Germline lookup yields CDR1 LNHDA and CDR2 SQIVND (reference sequence). This CDR3 is built from 14 residues. CDR3 in DNA: TGTGCCAGTAGACGCCGGGACTCTAACAATGAGCAGTTCTTC. Translating gives CASRRRDSNNEQFF.

Only one count was recorded for this clone. The chain has TRBV11-2 and TRBJ2-1; TRBD2 matches 11 bases. The CDR3 has 16 residues. With 4 bases clipped from V and 1 base from J, the junction kept 3 bases outside the gene matches. The germline CDR1 and CDR2 sequences are SGHAT and FQNNGV. CDR3 coding DNA: TGTGCCAGCAGCTGGGGACTAGCGGTGTCCTACAATGAGCAGTTCTTC. Residues: CASSWGLAVSYNEQFF.

V and J are TRBV5-1 and TRBJ2-1, with D perhaps being TRBD1 or TRBD2 (5 bases each). Germline lookup yields CDR1 SGHRS and CDR2 YFSETQ. V lost 3 bases to trimming and J lost 0 bases, with 13 bases between them. The CDR3 loop spans 16 amino acids. The CDR3 DNA sequence: TGCGCCAGCAGCTCGGGGCACCGGCCCTCCTACAATGAGCAGTTCTTC. Translation gives CASSSGHRPSYNEQFF.

In this sample, this clone turned up once. The rearrangement links TRBV9 to TRBJ2-5, with 16 bases identical to TRBD2. J was trimmed by 9 bases and V by 4 bases; bases with no gene match: 6. The germline gives CDR1 SGDLS, CDR2 YYNGEE. This CDR3 has 15 residues. The CDR3 nucleotides read TGTGCCAGCAGCTTTGGGACTAGCGGGAGGGGGGCCCAGTACTTC. Translated: CASSFGTSGRGAQYF.

The J gene is TRBJ2-5, the V gene TRBV11-3; either TRBD1 or TRBD2 may supply D (6 bases each). Trimming left V 0 bases short and J 5 bases short, with 13 bases between. This CDR3 is built from 15 residues. Germline CDR1 reads SGHNT; CDR2 reads YENEEA. The CDR3, as DNA: TGTGCCAGCAGCTTAGATGGACAGAGCGGGGAGACCCAGTACTTC. Amino acids: CASSLDGQSGETQYF. Based on the CDR3 plus reference TRBV11-3 and TRBJ2-5, the full variable domain is EAGVVQSPRYKIIEKKQPVAFWCNPISGHNTLYWYLQNLGQGPELLIRYENEEAVDDSQLPKDRFSAERLKGVDSTLKIQPAELGDSAVYLCASSLDGQSGETQYFGPGTRLLVL.

This clone has only a few counts. Other DNA sequences of this sample code for an identical CDR3. The chain employs TRBV30 and TRBJ1-1, with D unresolved. Germline assignment: CDR1 GTSNPN and CDR2 SVGIG (reference sequence). V lost 0 bases, J lost 3 bases, and 8 bases lay in between. The CDR3 length is 13 residues. For the CDR3, the DNA is TGTGCCTGGAGTGTATACCGGGACACTGAAGCTTTCTTT. It specifies CAWSVYRDTEAFF.